This T cell receptor (beta chain) was found in a study of cytomegalovirus exposure and HLA in healthy donors. Here immunoSEQ multiplex PCR was the method, and the copy in TCRdb shows in-frame clones only, minus some. The sample contains roughly 82,000 clones, around 92% of which appear only once. As to this clone: Its specificity is not known.

The V segment lost 8 bases and the J segment 3 bases; nucleotides outside the gene matches: 3. The CDR3 covers 13 residues. The germline V gene encodes CDR1 SGHRS and CDR2 YFSETQ. Points from the study as a whole: The classifier was said to identify cytomegalovirus status with high specificity and sensitivity. Investigators reported 150 to 200 TCR beta chains as tied to cytomegalovirus.

Sequenced material: PBMCs. The rearrangement joins TRBV5-1 to TRBJ2-1; TRBD1 matches 9 bases. The receptor's source is a man aged 18 to 29 in good health and CMV-seronegative. The CDR3 is CASRTGVYNEQFF. The CDR3 nucleotides are TGCGCCAGTCGGACAGGGGTCTACAATGAGCAGTTCTTC.